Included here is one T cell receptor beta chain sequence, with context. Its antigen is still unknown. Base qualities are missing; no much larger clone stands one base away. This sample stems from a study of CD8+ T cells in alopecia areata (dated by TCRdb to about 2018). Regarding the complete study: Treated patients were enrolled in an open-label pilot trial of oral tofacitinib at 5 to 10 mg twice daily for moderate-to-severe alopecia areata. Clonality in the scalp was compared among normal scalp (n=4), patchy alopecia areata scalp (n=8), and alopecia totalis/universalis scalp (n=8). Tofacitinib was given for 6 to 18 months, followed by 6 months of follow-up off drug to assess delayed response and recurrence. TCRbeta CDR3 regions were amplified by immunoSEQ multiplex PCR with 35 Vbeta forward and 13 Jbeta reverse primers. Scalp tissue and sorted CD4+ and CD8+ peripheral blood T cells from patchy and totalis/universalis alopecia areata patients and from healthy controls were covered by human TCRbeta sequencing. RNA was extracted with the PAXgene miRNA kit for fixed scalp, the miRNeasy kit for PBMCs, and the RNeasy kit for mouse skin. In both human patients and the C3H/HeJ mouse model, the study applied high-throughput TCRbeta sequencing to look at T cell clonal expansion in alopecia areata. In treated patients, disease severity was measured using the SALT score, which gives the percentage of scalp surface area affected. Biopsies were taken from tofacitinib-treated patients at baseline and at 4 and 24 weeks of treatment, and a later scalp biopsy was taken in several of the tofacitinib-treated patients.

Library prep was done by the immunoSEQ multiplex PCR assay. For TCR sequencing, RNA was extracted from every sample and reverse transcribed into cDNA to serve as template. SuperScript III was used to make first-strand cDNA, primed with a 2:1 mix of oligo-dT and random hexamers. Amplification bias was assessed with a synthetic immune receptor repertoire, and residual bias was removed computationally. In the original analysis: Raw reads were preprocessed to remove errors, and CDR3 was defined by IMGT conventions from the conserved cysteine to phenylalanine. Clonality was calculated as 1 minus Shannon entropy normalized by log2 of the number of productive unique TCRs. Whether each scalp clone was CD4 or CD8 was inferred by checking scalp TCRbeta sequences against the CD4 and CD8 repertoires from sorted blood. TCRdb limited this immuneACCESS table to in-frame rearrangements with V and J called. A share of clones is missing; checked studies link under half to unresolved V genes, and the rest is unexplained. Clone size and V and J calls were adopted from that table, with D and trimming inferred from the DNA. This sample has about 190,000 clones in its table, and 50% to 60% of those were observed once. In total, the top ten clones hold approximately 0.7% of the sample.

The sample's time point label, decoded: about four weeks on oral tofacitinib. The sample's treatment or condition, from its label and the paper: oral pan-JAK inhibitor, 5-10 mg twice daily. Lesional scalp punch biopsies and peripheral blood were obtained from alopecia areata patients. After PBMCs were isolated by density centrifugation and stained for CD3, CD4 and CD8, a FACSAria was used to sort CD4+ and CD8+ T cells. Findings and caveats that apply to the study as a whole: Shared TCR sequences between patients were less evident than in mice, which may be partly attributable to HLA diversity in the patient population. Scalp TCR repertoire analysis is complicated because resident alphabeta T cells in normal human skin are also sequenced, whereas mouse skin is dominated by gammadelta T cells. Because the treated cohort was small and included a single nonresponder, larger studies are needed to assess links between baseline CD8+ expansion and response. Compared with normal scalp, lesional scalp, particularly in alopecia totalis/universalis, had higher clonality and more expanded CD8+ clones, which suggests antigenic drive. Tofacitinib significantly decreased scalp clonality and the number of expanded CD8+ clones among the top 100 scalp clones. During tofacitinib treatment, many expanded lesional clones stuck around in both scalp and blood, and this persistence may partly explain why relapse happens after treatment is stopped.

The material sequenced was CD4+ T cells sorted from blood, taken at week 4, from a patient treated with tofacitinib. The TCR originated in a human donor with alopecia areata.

The CDR3 region has the sequence CASGTGLAYEQYF. Here is the DNA: TGTGCCAGCGGGACGGGACTAGCCTACGAGCAGTACTTC. The sequence joins TRBV6-5 to TRBJ2-7; TRBD2 agrees with 8 junctional bases. CDR1 MNHEY and CDR2 SVGAGI were looked up in the germline V gene. The germline V end is reduced by 8 bases and the J end by 2 bases; junction bases left unmatched: 5. The CDR3, from cysteine to phenylalanine, totals 13 residues. The kept DNA is CDR3 alone, 39 bases in frame from the first base.